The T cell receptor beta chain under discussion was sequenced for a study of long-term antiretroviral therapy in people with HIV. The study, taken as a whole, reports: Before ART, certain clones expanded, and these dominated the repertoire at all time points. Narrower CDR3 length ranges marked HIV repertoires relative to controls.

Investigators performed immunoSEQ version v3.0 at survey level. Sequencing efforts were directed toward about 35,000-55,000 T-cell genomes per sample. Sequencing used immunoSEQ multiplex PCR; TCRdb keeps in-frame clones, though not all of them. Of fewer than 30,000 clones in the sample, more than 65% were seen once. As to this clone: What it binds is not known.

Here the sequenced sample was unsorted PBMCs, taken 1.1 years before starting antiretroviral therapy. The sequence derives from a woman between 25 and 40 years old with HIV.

In DNA form, the CDR3 reads TGTGCCAGCAGCTCATACGCGGAAGGACTTACTGAAGCTTTCTTT. The encoded protein is CASSSYAEGLTEAFF. The chain links TRBV5-5 to TRBJ1-1; no definite D call. Germline CDR1 is SGHKS and CDR2 is YYEKEE (reference sequence). V dropped 3 bases and J dropped 5 bases, with 17 bases sitting between them. This CDR3 has 15 amino acids.